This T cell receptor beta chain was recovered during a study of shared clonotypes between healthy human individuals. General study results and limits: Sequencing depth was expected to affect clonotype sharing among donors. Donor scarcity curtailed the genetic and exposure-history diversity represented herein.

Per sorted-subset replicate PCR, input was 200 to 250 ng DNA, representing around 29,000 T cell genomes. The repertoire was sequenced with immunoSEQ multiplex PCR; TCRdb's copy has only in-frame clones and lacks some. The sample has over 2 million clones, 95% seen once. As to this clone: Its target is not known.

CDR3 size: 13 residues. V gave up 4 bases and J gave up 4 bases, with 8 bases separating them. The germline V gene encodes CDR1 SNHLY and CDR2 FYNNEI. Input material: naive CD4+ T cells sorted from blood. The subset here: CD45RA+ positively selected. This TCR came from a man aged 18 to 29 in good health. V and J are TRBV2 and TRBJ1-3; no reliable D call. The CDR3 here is CASSVPRGNTIYF. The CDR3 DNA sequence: TGTGCCAGCAGTGTTCCCCGGGGAAACACCATATATTTT.